A single sample is the source of the 28 T cell receptor beta chains below, sequenced in a study of cytomegalovirus exposure and HLA in healthy donors. The PCR used 60 Vbeta and 13 Jbeta primers. Produced via immunoSEQ multiplex PCR; TCRdb's table is partial and in-frame only. This repertoire shows approximately 190,000 clones, roughly four fifths found once; its top ten account for roughly 2%. Material for sequencing was PBMCs. The receptors derive from a woman aged 18-29 years in good health and CMV-seropositive.

The gene calls are TRBV19 and TRBJ1-6, with D possibly TRBD1 on 5 matching bases. The CDR3 contains 15 residues. Trimming took 5 bases from V and 2 from J, leaving 10 bases between them. From germline, CDR1 is LNHDA and CDR2 SQIVND (reference sequence). CDR3 loop: CASSSGFAYNSPLHF. The CDR3 DNA reads as TGTGCCAGTAGTTCAGGGTTCGCCTATAATTCACCCCTCCACTTT.

The chain joins TRBV2 to TRBJ1-2; maybe TRBD1 (5 bases). Between the trimmed V and J ends, which lost 6 bases and 5 bases, there was a span of 16 bases. Germline V CDR1 and CDR2: SNHLY, FYNNEI. This CDR3 contains 14 residues. The CDR3 is CASRSRGGEYGYTF. The CDR3, as DNA: TGTGCCAGCAGATCAAGAGGAGGGGAATATGGCTACACCTTC.

This clone was recorded a few times. This sequence joins TRBV9 and TRBJ2-1, with 14 nucleotides matching TRBD2. With 4 bases clipped from V and 5 bases from J, the junction kept 5 bases outside the gene matches. Germline V lookup: CDR1 SGDLS, CDR2 YYNGEE. The CDR3 length is 16 residues. CDR3 in amino acids: CASSTRTSGGNNEQFF. Here the CDR3 DNA reads TGTGCCAGCAGCACCAGGACTAGCGGGGGGAACAATGAGCAGTTCTTC.

The CDR3 sequence is CASSSTPWRSPLHF. The CDR3 bases are TGTGCCAGCAGCTCGACCCCGTGGAGGTCACCCCTCCACTTT. The rearrangement joins TRBV5-6 to TRBJ1-6, with unresolved D. The CDR3 consists of 14 residues. Trimming removed 3 bases at V and 10 bases at J, with 14 bases between. The germline gives CDR1 SGHDT, CDR2 YYEEEE.

The genes are TRBV7-9 and TRBJ2-7, with 8 bases fitting TRBD1. This CDR3 comprises 17 residues. The V gene end was trimmed by 1 base and the J gene end by 0 bases; junction bases not matched to a gene: 8. Per the germline V gene, CDR1 is SEHNR and CDR2 is FQNEAQ (reference sequence). CDR3 residues: CASSLGAGGRTSYEQYF. CDR3 DNA sequence: TGTGCCAGCAGCTTAGGGGCAGGGGGCCGAACCTCCTACGAGCAGTACTTC.

Only one count was recorded for this clone. The rearrangement joins TRBV7-9 to TRBJ2-5; 10 nucleotides match TRBD2. Near its end, the DNA agrees better with TRBJ2-7, so the J call may be wrong. This CDR3 region has 18 residues. Germline CDR1 SEHNR, CDR2 FQNEAQ (reference sequence). The CDR3 loop reads CASSLPERGGSSADEQYF. CDR3 nucleotides: TGTGCCAGCAGCTTACCTGAGCGGGGGGGCTCGTCCGCCGACGAGCAGTACTTC.

This rearrangement joins TRBV6-4 to TRBJ2-5; 9 nucleotides align to TRBD2. Unmatched junction bases numbered 5, after V lost 6 bases and J lost 0 bases. The germline V gene encodes CDR1 MRHNA and CDR2 SNTAGT. This CDR3 is 15 amino acids long. CDR3 DNA: TGTGCCAGCAGCCCCGTAGCGGGGGACCAAGAGACCCAGTACTTC. Its translation: CASSPVAGDQETQYF.

As DNA, the CDR3 is TGTGCCAGCAGCTTAGGCGTTTACAGGGCTGGGAATGAGCAGTTCTTC. Translation gives CASSLGVYRAGNEQFF. The J gene is TRBJ2-1, the V gene TRBV11-3; possibly TRBD1 for D (6 bases). Germline values: CDR1 SGHNT, CDR2 YENEEA. The V and J ends lost 1 base and 7 bases respectively, with 17 bases between them. The CDR3 totals 16 residues.

The chain couples TRBV7-2 to TRBJ1-1; no definite D call. V lost 1 base to trimming and J lost 1 base, with 13 bases between them. Germline CDR1 and CDR2: SGHTA and FQGNSA. This CDR3 has 16 residues. The CDR3 DNA reads as TGTGCCAGCAGCTTAGGTGGAGGACGGGGGAACACTGAAGCTTTCTTT. Translation gives CASSLGGGRGNTEAFF. The full variable domain, in which reference TRBV7-2 and TRBJ1-1 provide the parts outside the CDR3, is GAGVSQSPSNKVTEKGKDVELRCDPISGHTALYWYRQSLGQGLEFLIYFQGNSAPDKSGLPSDRFSAERTGGSVSTLTIQRTQQEDSAVYLCASSLGGGRGNTEAFFGQGTRLTVV.

The chain combines TRBV11-2 with TRBJ1-2; D remains unclear. Germline assignment: CDR1 SGHAT and CDR2 FQNNGV. V lost 5 bases and J 9 bases, leaving 13 bases between the germline ends. There are 12 residues in the CDR3. CDR3 DNA: TGTGCCAGCAGCCTCGATAGATCTCGCTACACCTTC. It translates to CASSLDRSRYTF.

The genes are TRBV6-5 and TRBJ2-7, with D maybe TRBD1 (5 bases). Germline V gives CDR1 MNHEY, CDR2 SVGAGI. There are 15 residues in the CDR3. V lost 6 bases and J lost 2, with 17 bases in between. This CDR3 is CASRLDSRTTYEQYV. CDR3 DNA: TGTGCCAGCAGATTAGACAGTAGAACTACCTACGAGCAGTACGTC.

About this clone: Its ends do not fully match the called genes, so a read error is possible. J is TRBJ2-2 and V is TRBV4-1, with 7 nucleotides matching TRBD2. CDR3 length: 15 amino acids. Germline assignment: CDR1 MGHRA and CDR2 YSYEKL. The CDR3 DNA sequence: TGCGCCAGCAGCCAAGATCGGGGGGACCTCCGGGAACTGTTTTTT. This encodes CASSQDRGDLRELFF.

This chain joins TRBV5-1 and TRBJ2-2; 11 bases agree with TRBD2. Trimming took 7 bases from V and 7 from J; bases not matched to a gene: 9. Germline values: CDR1 SGHRS, CDR2 YFSETQ. CDR3 length equals 15 residues. The CDR3 sequence: CASAYSGGADGELFF. DNA of the CDR3: TGCGCCAGCGCCTATAGCGGGGGGGCCGACGGGGAGCTGTTTTTT.

The rearrangement uses TRBV18 and TRBJ1-1; the D is unclear. The germline V gene has CDR1 KGHSH and CDR2 LQKENI. This CDR3 has 13 residues. V dropped 2 bases and J dropped 3 bases, with 7 bases sitting between them. CDR3 residues: CASSPFGDTEAFF. Here the CDR3 DNA reads TGTGCCAGCTCACCATTCGGGGACACTGAAGCTTTCTTT.

The chain joins TRBV19 to TRBJ1-3; no clear D. V lost 5 bases and J lost 0, with 8 bases in between. There are 14 residues in the CDR3. Looked up from germline, CDR1 is LNHDA and CDR2 is SQIVND (reference sequence). DNA of the CDR3: TGTGCCAGTAGTGCGGCGCGCTCTGGAAACACCATATATTTT. The encoded protein is CASSAARSGNTIYF.

The chain joins TRBV27 to TRBJ2-3; 9 bases map to TRBD2. CDR3 length equals 15 residues. V trimming: 11 bases; J trimming: 4 bases; junction bases outside the gene matches: 13. Germline CDR1 MNHEY, CDR2 SMNVEV (reference sequence). CDR3 region: CASWTLAGLPDTQYF. DNA of the CDR3: TGTGCCTCGTGGACTCTAGCGGGGCTGCCAGATACGCAGTATTTT.

V is TRBV30 and J is TRBJ2-5; TRBD2 is a possible D gene (6 bases). The germline gives CDR1 GTSNPN, CDR2 SVGIG (reference sequence). The CDR3 is made up of 13 amino acids. Between the trimmed V and J ends, which lost 5 bases and 7 bases, there was a span of 17 bases. DNA for the CDR3: TGTGCCTGGGAGTCTAGCGAGTTTGCGACCCAGTACTTC. Translation gives CAWESSEFATQYF.

Here the CDR3 DNA reads TGTGCCAGCAGCTTCGGCTTGGGCAGGGGCTCGGATACGCAGTATTTT. Translated, it gives CASSFGLGRGSDTQYF. The chain recombines TRBV7-3 with TRBJ2-3; tentatively, D is TRBD1 (6 bases). Germline assignment: CDR1 SGHTA and CDR2 FQGTGA. The CDR3 totals 16 residues. The V and J ends lost 3 bases and 6 bases respectively, with 19 bases between them.

The rearrangement joins TRBV2 to TRBJ1-2; possible D gene TRBD1, 5 bases. The germline V gene encodes CDR1 SNHLY and CDR2 FYNNEI. V was shortened by 10 bases and J by 1 base, with 13 bases between the two germline ends. CDR3 size: 13 residues. CDR3 in amino acids: CATAGWGNYGYTF. Here the CDR3 DNA reads TGTGCCACAGCAGGGTGGGGTAACTATGGCTACACCTTC.

The gene calls are TRBV6-1 and TRBJ1-5, with D uncertain. This CDR3 contains 13 residues. Per germline, CDR1 MNHNS and CDR2 SASEGT. The germline V and J ends were trimmed by 8 bases and 5 bases, with 13 bases remaining between them. CDR3 residues: CASLGRSDQPQHF. The CDR3 region has the DNA TGTGCCAGCCTTGGGAGGTCCGATCAGCCCCAGCATTTT.

This clone appeared once. J is TRBJ2-1 and V is TRBV2; possible D gene TRBD2, 6 bases. Germline V gives CDR1 SNHLY, CDR2 FYNNEI. This CDR3 region has 13 residues. Between the trimmed V and J ends, which lost 11 bases and 6 bases, there was a span of 17 bases. For the CDR3, the DNA is TGTGCCTCCAGTTCTCTCGGGGGCAATGAGCAGTTCTTC. It specifies CASSSLGGNEQFF.

The chain joins TRBV5-6 to TRBJ2-2, with TRBD2 as a possible D gene (5 bases). Trimming shortened V by 0 bases and J by 1 base, and 10 bases separated the two germline ends. The CDR3 is 16 amino acids. Looked up from germline, CDR1 is SGHDT and CDR2 is YYEEEE. The CDR3 reads CASSLVPSLNTGELFF. As DNA, the CDR3 is TGTGCCAGCAGCTTGGTTCCTAGCTTGAACACCGGGGAGCTGTTTTTT.

This sequence joins TRBV29-1 and TRBJ1-2, with 8 nucleotides matching TRBD1. The CDR3 sequence is 13 residues long. CDR1 SQVTM and CDR2 ANQGSEA come from the germline V gene. Written as DNA, the CDR3 is TGCACCTTATATGAACAGGGGGTTCGGGGCTACACCTTC. This codes for CTLYEQGVRGYTF.

V usage is TRBV2 and J usage is TRBJ1-2; no definite D call. The V gene's germline CDR1 is SNHLY and CDR2 FYNNEI. V lost 8 bases and J 2 bases, leaving 6 bases between the germline ends. The CDR3 loop spans 11 amino acids. CDR3 bases: TGTGCCAGCGGAGTAAACTATGGCTACACCTTC. As protein: CASGVNYGYTF.

The chain combines TRBV18 with TRBJ2-5; 13 bases match TRBD2. The J segment lost 5 bases and the V segment lost 6 bases, leaving 6 bases of the junction unmatched. In germline, CDR1 is KGHSH, CDR2 LQKENI. CDR3 length: 15 residues. In nucleotides, the CDR3 is TGTGCCAGCTCTCCAGGACTAGCGGGGGCTGAGACCCAGTACTTC. It encodes CASSPGLAGAETQYF.

The chain uses TRBV6-4 and TRBJ1-1; 8 bases line up with TRBD1. Germline V gene data show CDR1 as MRHNA and CDR2 as SNTAGT. This CDR3 is 14 amino acids long. J gave up 4 bases and V 11 bases, and 12 bases lay outside the gene matches. The CDR3 DNA sequence: TGTGCCGCTACAGGGGGGGCAGGTAGCACTGAAGCTTTCTTT. Translation gives CAATGGAGSTEAFF.

V and J are TRBV5-4 and TRBJ1-2, with TRBD1 identical over 9 bases. The CDR3 loop spans 13 amino acids. Unmatched junction bases numbered 4, after V lost 2 bases and J lost 8 bases. CDR1 and CDR2 from the germline V gene are SGHNT and YYREEE (reference sequence). Written as DNA, the CDR3 is TGTGCCAGCAGCTTCCGACAGGGGGGAGGCTACACCTTC. Translated: CASSFRQGGGYTF.

The chain employs TRBV4-1 and TRBJ2-7; D may be TRBD1 (6 bases). The CDR3 is 17 residues long. Germline lookup yields CDR1 MGHRA and CDR2 YSYEKL. V gave up 3 bases and J gave up 0 bases, with 18 bases separating them. DNA for the CDR3: TGCGCCAGCAGCCATCCCTCACAGGGCCTCAGCTCCTACGAGCAGTACTTC. Translating it yields CASSHPSQGLSSYEQYF.